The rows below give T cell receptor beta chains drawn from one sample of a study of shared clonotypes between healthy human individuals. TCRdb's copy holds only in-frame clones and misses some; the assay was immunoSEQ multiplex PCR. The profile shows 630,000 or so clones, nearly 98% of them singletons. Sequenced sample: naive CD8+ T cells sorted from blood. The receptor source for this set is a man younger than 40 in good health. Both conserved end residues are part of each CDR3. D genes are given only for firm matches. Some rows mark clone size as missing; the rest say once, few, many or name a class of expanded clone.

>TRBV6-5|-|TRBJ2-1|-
CASSYSPTAYNEQFF
TGTGCCAGCAGTTACTCGCCTACAGCCTACAATGAGCAGTTCTTC
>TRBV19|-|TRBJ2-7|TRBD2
CASSPGLASSYEQYF
TGTGCCAGTAGTCCGGGACTAGCGTCCTCCTACGAGCAGTACTTC
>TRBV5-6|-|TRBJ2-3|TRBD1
CASHRGVTDTQYF
TGTGCCAGCCACAGGGGTGTGACAGATACGCAGTATTTT
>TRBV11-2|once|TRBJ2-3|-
CASSLGPSGDTQYF
TGTGCCAGCAGCTTAGGACCCTCGGGAGATACGCAGTATTTT
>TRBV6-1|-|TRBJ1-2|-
CASSEILGGSYGYTF
TGTGCCAGCAGTGAAATATTAGGGGGGAGCTATGGCTACACCTTC
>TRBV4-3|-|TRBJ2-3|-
CASSQDLWSSTDTQYF
TGCGCCAGCAGCCAAGATCTTTGGAGTAGCACAGATACGCAGTATTTT
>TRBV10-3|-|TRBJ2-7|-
CAISEDRGLAMEYF
TGTGCCATCAGTGAAGACCGGGGGCTAGCGATGGAGTACTTC
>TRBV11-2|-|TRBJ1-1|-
CASGRLVNTEAFF
TGTGCCAGCGGACGATTAGTTAACACTGAAGCTTTCTTT
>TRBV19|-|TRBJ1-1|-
CASSISSDYTEAFF
TGTGCCAGTAGTATCTCGTCAGACTACACTGAAGCTTTCTTT
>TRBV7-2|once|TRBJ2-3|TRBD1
CASSPGGQAWGDTQYF
TGTGCCAGCAGCCCAGGGGGACAGGCCTGGGGAGATACGCAGTATTTT
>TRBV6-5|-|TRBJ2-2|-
CASSSLGATVGELFF
TGTGCCAGCAGTTCTCTGGGAGCCACCGTGGGGGAGCTGTTTTTT
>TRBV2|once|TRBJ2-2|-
CASTPGRELAGELFF
TGTGCCAGCACTCCGGGCAGGGAACTAGCCGGGGAGCTGTTTTTT
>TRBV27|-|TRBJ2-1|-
CASSLSRAREQFF
TGTGCCAGCAGTTTATCGAGGGCCCGTGAGCAGTTCTTC
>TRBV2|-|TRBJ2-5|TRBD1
CASISGVGQGDSSSQETQYF
TGTGCCAGCATCTCGGGGGTAGGACAGGGGGACTCATCAAGCCAAGAGACCCAGTACTTC
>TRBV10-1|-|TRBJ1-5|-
CASSDGDQPQHF
TGCGCCAGCAGTGATGGGGATCAGCCCCAGCATTTT
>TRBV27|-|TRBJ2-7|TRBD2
CASSLDWAGGSYEQYF
TGTGCCAGCAGTCTCGATTGGGCGGGAGGATCCTACGAGCAGTACTTC
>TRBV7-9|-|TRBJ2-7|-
CASSPQADIREQYF
TGTGCCAGCAGCCCCCAGGCGGACATTCGCGAGCAGTACTTC
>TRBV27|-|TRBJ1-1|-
CASSAGDGNTEAFF
TGTGCCAGCAGTGCCGGTGACGGGAACACTGAAGCTTTCTTT
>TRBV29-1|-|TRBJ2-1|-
CSVNSYNEQFF
TGCAGCGTTAATTCCTACAATGAGCAGTTCTTC
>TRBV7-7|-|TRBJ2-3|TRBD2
CASSPELAGGSDTQYF
TGTGCCAGCAGCCCAGAACTAGCGGGAGGGTCAGATACGCAGTATTTT
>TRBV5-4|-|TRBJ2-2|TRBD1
CASSLRDRGSGELFF
TGTGCCAGCAGCTTAAGGGACAGGGGTAGCGGGGAGCTGTTTTTT
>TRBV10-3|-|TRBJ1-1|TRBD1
CAISTWDRGAFF
TGTGCCATCAGCACCTGGGACAGGGGAGCTTTCTTT
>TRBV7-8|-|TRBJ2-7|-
CASSIPGGTATISYEQYF
TGTGCCAGCAGCATCCCCGGCGGGACAGCTACTATCTCCTACGAGCAGTACTTC
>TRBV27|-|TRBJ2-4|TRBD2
CASSAGGLAGLKNIQYF
TGTGCCAGCAGCGCCGGAGGACTAGCGGGGCTTAAAAACATTCAGTACTTC
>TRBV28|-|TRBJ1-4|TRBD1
CASSPTGRREKLFF
TGTGCCAGCAGTCCGACAGGGAGAAGGGAAAAACTGTTTTTT
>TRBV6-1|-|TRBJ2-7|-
CASRQPYEQYF
TGTGCCAGCCGGCAGCCCTACGAGCAGTACTTC
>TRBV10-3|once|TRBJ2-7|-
CAISTPGGTPQYF
TGTGCCATCAGCACCCCCGGAGGGACTCCCCAGTACTTC
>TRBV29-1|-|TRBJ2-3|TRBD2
CSVAASGGADTQYF
TGCAGCGTTGCGGCTAGCGGAGGGGCAGATACGCAGTATTTT
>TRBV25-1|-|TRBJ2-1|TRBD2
CASSATSGRNNEQFF
TGTGCCAGCAGTGCAACTAGCGGGAGAAACAATGAGCAGTTCTTC
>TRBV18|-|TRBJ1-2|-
CASSPPNYYGYTF
TGTGCCAGCTCACCCCCGAATTACTATGGCTACACCTTC
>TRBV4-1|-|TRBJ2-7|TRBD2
CASSHTSGRTYEQYF
TGCGCCAGCAGCCACACTAGCGGGAGGACCTACGAGCAGTACTTC
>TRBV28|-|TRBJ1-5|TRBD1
CASSHRGDQPQHF
TGTGCCAGCAGCCACAGGGGCGATCAGCCCCAGCATTTT
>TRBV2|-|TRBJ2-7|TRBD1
CASSGRPGQAGYEQYF
TGTGCCAGCAGTGGGAGACCGGGACAGGCCGGATACGAGCAGTACTTC
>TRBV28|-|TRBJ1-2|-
CASSSHPTTGAHGYTF
TGTGCCAGCAGTTCCCACCCCACTACAGGAGCTCATGGCTACACCTTC
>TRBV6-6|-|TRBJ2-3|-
CASTGGLDTQYF
TGTGCCAGCACGGGGGGCTTAGATACGCAGTATTTT
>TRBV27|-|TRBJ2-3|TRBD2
CASSKTSDPTDTQYF
TGTGCCAGCAGTAAGACTAGCGACCCAACAGATACGCAGTATTTT
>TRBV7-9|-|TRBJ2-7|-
CASTQGRDEQYF
TGTGCCAGCACCCAGGGTCGCGACGAGCAGTACTTC
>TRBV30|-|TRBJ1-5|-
CAWSGHGVQPQHF
TGTGCCTGGAGCGGACACGGCGTCCAGCCCCAGCATTTT
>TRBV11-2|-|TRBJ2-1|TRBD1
CASSNLDRGYNEQFF
TGTGCCAGCAGCAATCTAGACAGGGGTTACAATGAGCAGTTCTTC